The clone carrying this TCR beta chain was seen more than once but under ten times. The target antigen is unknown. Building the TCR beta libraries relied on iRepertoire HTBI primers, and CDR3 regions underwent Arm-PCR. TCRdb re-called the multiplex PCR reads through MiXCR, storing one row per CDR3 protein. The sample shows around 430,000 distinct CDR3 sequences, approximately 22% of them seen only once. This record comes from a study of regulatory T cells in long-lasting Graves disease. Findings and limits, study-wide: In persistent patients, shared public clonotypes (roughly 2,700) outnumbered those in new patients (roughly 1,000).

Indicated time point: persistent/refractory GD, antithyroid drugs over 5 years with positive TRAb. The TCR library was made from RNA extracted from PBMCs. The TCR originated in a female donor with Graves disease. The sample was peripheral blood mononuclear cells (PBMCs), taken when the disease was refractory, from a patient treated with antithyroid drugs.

CDR3 sequence (DNA): TGTGCCAGCACCTTGGGGGGGGGCACAGATACGCAGTATTTT. Translated: CASTLGGGTDTQYF. The chain couples TRBV28 to TRBJ2-3; 7 bases are shared with TRBD2. V lost 7 bases to trimming and J lost 1 base; unmatched junction nucleotides: 5. The CDR3 totals 14 residues. The germline gives CDR1 MDHEN, CDR2 SYDVKM.